The 6 T cell receptor beta chains below come from one sample, sequenced in a study of T cells in Graves' hyperthyroidism and ophthalmopathy. Amplified TCR beta CDR3 regions came from RNA transcripts. An initial round of RT-PCR targeting the TCR CDR3 relied on the HTBI primer set. A single record per CDR3 protein comes from TCRdb applying MiXCR to the multiplex PCR reads. Of under 400,000 distinct CDR3 sequences listed, roughly 25% are singletons. Material: blood. These receptors came from a man aged 50-60 years with Graves' hyperthyroidism.

The chain is built from TRBV20-1 and TRBJ2-3; no reliable D call. Germline-derived CDR1 and CDR2 are DFQATT and SNEGSKA (reference sequence). V gave up 1 base and J gave up 3 bases, with 2 bases separating them. There are 11 residues in the CDR3. The DNA of the CDR3 is TGCAGTGCTAGAGGAACAGATACGCAGTATTTT. It yields the protein CSARGTDTQYF.

V is TRBV7-9 and J is TRBJ2-3, with D perhaps matching TRBD1 or TRBD2 (5 bases each). CDR1 and CDR2 (germline): SEHNR, FQNEAQ (reference sequence). Trimming shortened V by 1 base and J by 1 base, and 15 bases separated the two germline ends. This CDR3 has 17 amino acids. Here the CDR3 DNA reads TGTGCCAGCAGCTTAGTGGAAGGTGGGACCCGCACAGATACGCAGTATTTT. It yields the protein CASSLVEGGTRTDTQYF. Based on the CDR3 plus reference TRBV7-9 and TRBJ2-3, the full variable domain is DTGVSQNPRHKITKRGQNVTFRCDPISEHNRLYWYRQTLGQGPEFLTYFQNEAQLEKSRLLSDRFSAERPKGSFSTLEIQRTEQGDSAMYLCASSLVEGGTRTDTQYFGPGTRLTVL.

The chain recombines TRBV18 with TRBJ1-1; 7 bases are shared with TRBD1. Germline-derived CDR1 and CDR2 are KGHSH and LQKENI. The CDR3 loop spans 15 amino acids. With 3 bases clipped from V and 1 base from J, the junction kept 5 bases outside the gene matches. The CDR3: CASSPLDRKNTEAFF. Written as DNA, the CDR3 is TGTGCCAGCTCACCTCTGGACAGGAAGAACACTGAAGCTTTCTTT.

This chain connects TRBV4-1 to TRBJ1-2; the D gene is possibly TRBD1 (5 bases). Per the germline V gene, CDR1 is MGHRA and CDR2 is YSYEKL. This CDR3 comprises 14 residues. V lost 1 base to trimming and J lost 4 bases, with 10 bases between them. CDR3 DNA: TGCGCCAGCAGCCAAGGCAGGGTAGGCTATGGCTACACCTTC. Protein: CASSQGRVGYGYTF.

The chain joins TRBV7-3 to TRBJ2-2; 8 bases map to TRBD1. Germline V CDR1 and CDR2: SGHTA, FQGTGA. V shed 4 bases, J shed 14 bases, and the junction held 15 bases outside the gene matches. The CDR3 spans 15 residues. The CDR3 is CASSSTPGGGNVLFF. CDR3 in DNA: TGTGCCAGCAGCTCGACCCCAGGGGGCGGGAACGTTCTGTTTTTT.

A few counts support this clonotype. The chain is built from TRBV12-5 and TRBJ1-5; maybe TRBD1 (6 bases). The CDR3 sequence is 16 residues long. Trimming stripped 6 bases from V and 5 bases from J, with 20 bases between. CDR1 and CDR2 from the germline V gene are LGHNT and FRNRAP. Here the CDR3 reads CASGDADSRLDQPQHF. The CDR3 nucleotides are TGTGCTAGTGGAGATGCGGACAGTCGATTGGATCAGCCCCAGCATTTT.